These 27 T cell receptor beta chains originate from one sample sequenced in a study of technical replicates of blood from several donors. The protocol was immunoSEQ multiplex PCR, while the TCRdb copy is restricted to in-frame clones and leaves out a portion. The sample contains just over 55,000 clones, over 85% of which appear only once. Sequenced material: PBMCs. Receptor source: a human donor in good health. Some clones in this sample may be carry-over from other donors' samples.

Only a few counts were recorded for this clone. V usage is TRBV14 and J usage is TRBJ1-2; possibly TRBD1 for D (5 bases). The CDR3 runs to 15 residues. V was clipped by 2 bases and J by 8 bases, with 18 bases between them. The germline V gene encodes CDR1 SGHDN and CDR2 FVKESK. CDR3 residues: CASSQRGTSIQGYTF. CDR3 DNA sequence: TGTGCCAGCAGCCAAAGGGGTACGAGCATCCAAGGCTACACCTTC.

This rearrangement joins TRBV6-5 to TRBJ1-3; D is uncertain. In germline, CDR1 is MNHEY, CDR2 SVGAGI. Trimming cost V 6 bases and J 4 bases, with 16 bases left between them. The CDR3 contains 15 residues. The CDR3: CASSPTRQRGNTIYF. Written as DNA, the CDR3 is TGTGCCAGCAGCCCCACTAGGCAGAGAGGAAACACCATATATTTT.

The chain employs TRBV5-1 and TRBJ2-3; D is ambiguous. The CDR3 length is 12 residues. CDR1 is SGHRS, CDR2 YFSETQ, per germline. V was pared by 0 bases and J by 6 bases, with 5 bases between. In DNA form, the CDR3 reads TGCGCCAGCAGCTTGGACTTGGATACGCAGTATTTT. It translates to CASSLDLDTQYF.

This clone was seen a handful of times. The chain uses TRBV28 and TRBJ2-2; 9 bases align to TRBD2. Trimming took 3 bases from V and 5 from J; bases not matched to a gene: 7. CDR3 size: 16 residues. Germline-derived CDR1 and CDR2 are MDHEN and SYDVKM. This CDR3 reads CASSLGGRAGTGELFF. The CDR3 region has the DNA TGTGCCAGCAGTTTGGGCGGGAGGGCCGGGACCGGGGAGCTGTTTTTT. Full variable domain (rest looked up from reference TRBV28 and TRBJ2-2): DVKVTQSSRYLVKRTGEKVFLECVQDMDHENMFWYRQDPGLGLRLIYFSYDVKMKEKGDIPEGYSVSREKKERFSLILESASTNQTSMYLCASSLGGRAGTGELFFGEGSRLTVL.

This chain joins TRBV5-1 and TRBJ2-3; 12 bases are a match to TRBD2. V gave up 7 bases and J gave up 6 bases; unmatched junction bases: 15. The CDR3 loop spans 17 amino acids. Germline V gene lookup returns CDR1 SGHRS and CDR2 YFSETQ. CDR3 DNA sequence: TGCGCCAGCTTGAGGACGGCTAGCGGGGGGGGCGCGGATACGCAGTATTTT. Protein sequence: CASLRTASGGGADTQYF.

The chain couples TRBV14 to TRBJ2-5, with TRBD1 identical over 10 bases. V was pared by 1 base and J by 5 bases, with 4 bases of the junction left unmatched. Germline assignment: CDR1 SGHDN and CDR2 FVKESK. CDR3 length: 15 residues. In DNA form, the CDR3 reads TGTGCCAGCAGCCAAGGGACAGGGGGGCCCGAGACCCAGTACTTC. Translating gives CASSQGTGGPETQYF.

J is TRBJ2-7 and V is TRBV9, with a weak D call TRBD1 (5 bases). Germline V CDR1 and CDR2: SGDLS, YYNGEE. This CDR3 has 13 residues. The ends were cut back, 4 bases at V and 2 bases at J, with 10 bases in the middle. The CDR3 nucleotides are TGTGCCAGCAGCAAGCAGGGAACCTACGAGCAGTACTTC. The encoded protein is CASSKQGTYEQYF. Using reference TRBV9 and TRBJ2-7 for the parts outside the CDR3, the full variable domain is DSGVTQTPKHLITATGQRVTLRCSPRSGDLSVYWYQQSLDQGLQFLIQYYNGEERAKGNILERFSAQQFPDLHSELNLSSLELGDSALYFCASSKQGTYEQYFGPGTRLTVT.

The chain is built from TRBV5-1 and TRBJ2-3, with D perhaps TRBD2 (6 bases). CDR1 SGHRS and CDR2 YFSETQ come from the germline V gene. The CDR3 totals 13 residues. The V and J ends lost 1 base and 8 bases respectively, with 11 bases between them. The CDR3 sequence is CASSLRAEGTQYF. As DNA, the CDR3 is TGCGCCAGCAGCTTGAGGGCGGAGGGTACGCAGTATTTT.

The chain recombines TRBV2 with TRBJ1-2; D not resolved. V lost 6 bases and J lost 7, with 12 bases in between. In germline, CDR1 is SNHLY, CDR2 FYNNEI. The CDR3 runs 12 residues. The CDR3 spells CASRREVGGYTF. The CDR3 nucleotides read TGTGCCAGCAGGCGGGAGGTCGGTGGCTACACCTTC. The full variable domain, rest sourced from reference TRBV2 and TRBJ1-2, is EPEVTQTPSHQVTQMGQEVILRCVPISNHLYFYWYRQILGQKVEFLVSFYNNEISEKSEIFDDQFSVERPDGSNFTLKIRSTKLEDSAMYFCASRREVGGYTFGSGTRLTVV.

The chain joins TRBV19 to TRBJ2-1; weak D call: TRBD2 (6 bases). The germline CDR1 and CDR2 sequences are LNHDA and SQIVND (reference sequence). The CDR3 loop spans 14 amino acids. V lost 1 base to trimming and J lost 2 bases, with 6 bases between them. CDR3 coding DNA: TGTGCCAGTAGTATAGTAGCGGCCTACAATGAGCAGTTCTTC. This translates into CASSIVAAYNEQFF.

This clone appeared a single time. The CDR3 nucleotides are TGTGCCAGCAGCTTGCTTGGGGGCGATCGGGCCGGAGAGCAGTACTTC. Translating it yields CASSLLGGDRAGEQYF. The chain uses TRBV5-6 and TRBJ2-7, with D maybe TRBD1 (6 bases). This CDR3 spans 16 amino acids. CDR1 is SGHDT and CDR2 is YYEEEE in the germline V gene. The ends were cut back, 1 base at V and 7 bases at J, with 21 bases in the middle.

The V gene is TRBV7-9, the J gene TRBJ2-2; 10 bases are shared with TRBD1. Per the germline V gene, CDR1 is SEHNR and CDR2 is FQNEAQ (reference sequence). The junction had 6 bases not matched to a gene; V was cut back by 5 bases and J by 6 bases. The CDR3 contains 15 residues. Written as DNA, the CDR3 is TGTGCCAGCAGCGCGGACAGGGGGATATCCGGGGAGCTGTTTTTT. This codes for CASSADRGISGELFF. The whole variable domain, filled in from reference TRBV7-9 and TRBJ2-2, reads DTGVSQNPRHKITKRGQNVTFRCDPISEHNRLYWYRQTLGQGPEFLTYFQNEAQLEKSRLLSDRFSAERPKGSFSTLEIQRTEQGDSAMYLCASSADRGISGELFFGEGSRLTVL.

The CDR3 DNA reads TGCGCCAGCAGCCCAGACTCTGGGGCCAACGTCCTGACTTTC. This encodes CASSPDSGANVLTF. The chain links TRBV5-1 to TRBJ2-6; no reliable D call. Germline assignment: CDR1 SGHRS and CDR2 YFSETQ. V dropped 4 bases and J dropped 0 bases, with 5 bases sitting between them. CDR3 length: 14 amino acids.

This sequence joins TRBV4-2 and TRBJ2-7; D gene ambiguous. V shed 2 bases and J shed 4 bases, with 9 bases lying between them. Germline V gene lookup returns CDR1 LGHNA and CDR2 YNFKEQ. The CDR3 totals 13 residues. The CDR3 sequence: CASSQSVRYEQYF. As DNA, the CDR3 is TGTGCCAGCAGCCAATCCGTCAGGTACGAGCAGTACTTC.

The rearrangement uses TRBV9 and TRBJ2-5; TRBD2 agrees at 13 bases. The CDR3 spans 18 residues. Germline CDR1 and CDR2: SGDLS and YYNGEE. V lost 3 bases to trimming and J lost 0 bases; unmatched junction nucleotides: 8. This chain's CDR3 is CASSERLAGGINQETQYF. DNA for the CDR3: TGTGCCAGCAGCGAAAGACTAGCGGGGGGCATAAACCAAGAGACCCAGTACTTC.

V is TRBV5-1 and J is TRBJ2-3; no reliable D call. Germline V gene sequence: CDR1 SGHRS, CDR2 YFSETQ. This CDR3 contains 14 residues. The V gene lost 0 bases and the J gene lost 2 bases, with 7 bases spanning the gap. CDR3 in amino acids: CASSLALDTDTQYF. DNA for the CDR3: TGCGCCAGCAGCTTGGCTCTAGACACAGATACGCAGTATTTT.

CDR3 nucleotide sequence: TGTGCCAGCTCACTCCGAACAGGGGAATCACCCCTCCACTTT. Protein product: CASSLRTGESPLHF. The rearrangement links TRBV18 to TRBJ1-6; 7 positions agree with TRBD1. The CDR3 runs 14 residues. The V and J ends lost 4 bases and 10 bases, in that order; junction bases with no gene match: 7. Germline lookup yields CDR1 KGHSH and CDR2 LQKENI.

The chain employs TRBV5-4 and TRBJ2-5; a possible D gene is TRBD1 (6 bases). The germline V and J ends were trimmed by 4 bases and 2 bases, with 12 bases remaining between them. The CDR3 consists of 14 residues. The germline gives CDR1 SGHNT, CDR2 YYREEE (reference sequence). CDR3 sequence (DNA): TGTGCCAGCAGCCGACGGACAGAACAAGAGACCCAGTACTTC. It is translated as CASSRRTEQETQYF. Full variable domain (outside the CDR3, taken from reference TRBV5-4 and TRBJ2-5): ETGVTQSPTHLIKTRGQQVTLRCSSQSGHNTVSWYQQALGQGPQFIFQYYREEENGRGNFPPRFSGLQFPNYSSELNVNALELDDSALYLCASSRRTEQETQYFGPGTRLLVL.

This chain uses TRBV7-2 with TRBJ2-7, with TRBD1 identical over 10 bases. This CDR3 contains 17 residues. J lost 1 base, V lost 3 bases, and 9 bases had no gene match. The germline V gene has CDR1 SGHTA and CDR2 FQGNSA. CDR3 bases: TGTGCCAGCAGCTTGGTGACAGGGGGCTGGGAGTCCTACGAGCAGTACTTC. Protein sequence: CASSLVTGGWESYEQYF.

The V call is TRBV30, the J call TRBJ2-7; TRBD1 might be the D (5 bases). Germline V lookup: CDR1 GTSNPN, CDR2 SVGIG (reference sequence). CDR3 length equals 13 residues. Trimming pared 3 bases from V and 0 bases from J, leaving 9 bases between. The CDR3 DNA reads as TGTGCCTGGAGGCAGGGCAGCTCCTACGAGCAGTACTTC. This sequence encodes CAWRQGSSYEQYF.

The CDR3 here is CAASTGAEPYYEQYF. CDR3 in DNA: TGTGCCGCCTCAACAGGGGCCGAACCTTATTACGAGCAGTACTTC. The chain combines TRBV10-3 with TRBJ2-7; 7 nucleotides agree with TRBD1. The germline V gene encodes CDR1 ENHRY and CDR2 SYGVKD. The CDR3 is 15 amino acids. V gave up 11 bases and J gave up 4 bases; unmatched junction bases: 17.

The rearrangement joins TRBV7-7 to TRBJ2-3; maybe TRBD2 (5 bases). This CDR3 is built from 14 residues. Trimming removed 5 bases from V and 0 bases from J, with 9 bases in between. Per germline, CDR1 SSHAT and CDR2 FNYEAQ (reference sequence). The CDR3 coding sequence is TGTGCCAGCAGCAGGACTTCTAGCACAGATACGCAGTATTTT. Encoded protein: CASSRTSSTDTQYF.

The chain combines TRBV19 with TRBJ2-1, with TRBD2 matching 7 bases. This CDR3 spans 16 amino acids. Germline V gene sequence: CDR1 LNHDA, CDR2 SQIVND (reference sequence). The V gene end was trimmed by 5 bases and the J gene end by 3 bases; junction bases not matched to a gene: 10. The CDR3 coding sequence is TGTGCCAGTAGTGGCGCGCCGGGACTATTCTACAATGAGCAGTTCTTC. It codes for CASSGAPGLFYNEQFF.

This rearrangement joins TRBV6-5 to TRBJ2-7, with 7 bases aligning to TRBD1. With 5 bases clipped from V and 2 bases from J, the junction kept 9 bases outside the gene matches. CDR1 and CDR2 (germline): MNHEY, SVGAGI. This CDR3 has 15 residues. CDR3 protein: CASSIRPGQPYEQYF. DNA of the CDR3: TGTGCCAGCAGTATTCGACCGGGACAGCCCTACGAGCAGTACTTC.

The chain joins TRBV4-3 to TRBJ1-4; 7 nucleotides line up with TRBD1. J gave up 5 bases and V 4 bases, and 7 bases lay outside the gene matches. CDR1 is LGHNA, CDR2 YSLEER, per germline. The CDR3 spans 15 residues. The CDR3 sequence: CASSRDGTANEKLFF. In DNA form, the CDR3 reads TGCGCCAGCAGCCGAGACGGGACAGCGAATGAAAAACTGTTTTTT.

The chain is built from TRBV27 and TRBJ1-5; 7 bases fit TRBD1. Trimming at V came to 6 bases and at J to 4 bases, leaving 6 bases not matched to a gene. The germline V gene encodes CDR1 MNHEY and CDR2 SMNVEV (reference sequence). There are 14 residues in the CDR3. The CDR3 loop reads CASRLGTANQPQHF. The CDR3 nucleotides are TGTGCCAGCAGACTCGGGACAGCAAATCAGCCCCAGCATTTT.

This clone was detected only once. V is TRBV5-4 and J is TRBJ2-3; D ambiguous. Trimming left V 2 bases short and J 0 bases short, with 7 bases between. Germline V gene data show CDR1 as SGHNT and CDR2 as YYREEE (reference sequence). CDR3 length: 14 amino acids. The CDR3 DNA reads as TGTGCCAGCAGCTTCGGCGGTAGCACAGATACGCAGTATTTT. This sequence encodes CASSFGGSTDTQYF.